This T cell receptor beta chain appears in the sequencing data of a study of identical twins. TCRdb re-derived calls from the 5' RACE reads in MiXCR, one entry per CDR3 protein. The table shows more than 650,000 distinct CDR3 sequences, with 6% to 6.5% occurring only once. A few counts support this clonotype. The target antigen is unknown. Findings of the study overall: Within beta out-of-frame sequences, the excess sharing observed between twins was weaker. Conclusions were drawn cross-sectionally by statistical analysis, without following the same donors.

This CDR3 is 14 amino acids long. Germline trimming cut 5 bases from V and 0 bases from J; bases unmatched to any gene: 2. The V gene's germline CDR1 is SEHNR and CDR2 FQNEAQ (reference sequence). What was sequenced was naive T cells sorted from blood. The origin of this receptor is a man younger than 30 in good health. The chain recombines TRBV7-9 with TRBJ2-7, with 9 bases fitting TRBD1. The CDR3 sequence is CASSTGGSSYEQYV. The CDR3 DNA reads as TGTGCCAGCAGCACAGGGGGCTCCTCCTACGAGCAGTACGTC.